A selection of T cell receptor beta chains follows, all from one sample in a study of blood T cell repertoires in COVID-19. Assay used: immunoSEQ multiplex PCR; TCRdb lists only in-frame clones, some missing. This sample has about 170,000 clones; 83% occur once, and the top ten carry 4% to 4.5%. Sequencing was done on a sample of PBMCs or T cells enriched from blood (not recorded which). The receptors were sampled from a woman aged 50 to 60 who had recovered from COVID-19. The CDR3 runs from the conserved cysteine through the conserved F or W. The D gene is left open where the match is weak. Clone size appears in some rows only: once, few, many, or a class for an expanded clone.

J gene,V gene,clone size,D gene,CDR3 protein,CDR3 DNA
TRBJ2-5,TRBV28,NA,TRBD1,CASRRTGWETQYF,TGTGCCAGCAGAAGGACAGGGTGGGAGACCCAGTACTTC
TRBJ1-1,TRBV7-9,few,NA,CASSPEVLVEAFF,TGTGCCAGCAGTCCGGAGGTACTAGTTGAAGCTTTCTTT
TRBJ2-1,TRBV6-2/TRBV6-3,NA,NA,CASSYLGNEQFF,TGTGCCAGCAGTTATCTCGGGAATGAGCAGTTCTTC
TRBJ2-1,TRBV30,NA,NA,CAFSSLRSSYNEQFF,TGTGCCTTTTCCTCCCTTCGGAGCTCCTACAATGAGCAGTTCTTC
TRBJ1-1,TRBV30,NA,TRBD1,CAWREGANTEAFF,TGTGCCTGGAGGGAGGGGGCGAACACTGAAGCTTTCTTT
TRBJ2-5,TRBV27,NA,NA,CASSFIARAETQYF,TGTGCCAGCAGTTTCATCGCCAGGGCGGAGACCCAGTACTTC
TRBJ1-2,TRBV27,NA,NA,CASTTRDTDGYTF,TGTGCCAGCACTACCCGGGACACGGATGGCTACACCTTC
TRBJ1-4,TRBV7-2,NA,NA,CASSVGAAPRGKLFF,TGTGCCAGCAGCGTTGGGGCCGCCCCGCGTGGAAAACTGTTTTTT
TRBJ2-3,TRBV3-1/TRBV3-2,NA,TRBD2,CASSPTSGSTDTQYF,TGTGCCAGCAGCCCGACTAGCGGAAGCACAGATACGCAGTATTTT
TRBJ1-1,TRBV25-1,NA,TRBD1,CASSELGQLNTEAFF,TGTGCCAGCAGTGAATTGGGACAGCTGAACACTGAAGCTTTCTTT
TRBJ1-4,TRBV9,NA,NA,CASSVAGGNEKLFF,TGTGCCAGCAGCGTAGCAGGAGGAAATGAAAAACTGTTTTTT
TRBJ1-6,TRBV5-1,NA,TRBD1,CASSPTGTDNSPLHF,TGCGCCAGCAGCCCGACAGGGACCGATAATTCACCCCTCCACTTT
TRBJ1-2,TRBV30,few,NA,CAWSTRTSNYGYTF,TGTGCCTGGAGTACTCGCACGTCTAACTATGGCTACACCTTC
TRBJ1-1,TRBV5-5,NA,NA,CASSLGGILNTEAFF,TGTGCCAGCAGCCTGGGAGGGATCTTGAACACTGAAGCTTTCTTT
TRBJ1-4,TRBV19,NA,TRBD1,CASSIAQGPQGQLFF,TGTGCCAGTAGTATAGCACAGGGGCCCCAGGGCCAACTGTTTTTT
TRBJ1-1,TRBV5-8,NA,TRBD1,CASSLRQGANTEAFF,TGTGCCAGCAGCTTGAGGCAGGGGGCCAACACTGAAGCTTTCTTT
TRBJ1-1,TRBV7-9,NA,TRBD1,CASSLAGTGSLNTEAFF,TGTGCCAGCAGCTTAGCAGGGACAGGGAGCTTGAACACTGAAGCTTTCTTT
TRBJ2-2,TRBV2,NA,TRBD1,CASSGQGANTGELFF,TGTGCCAGCAGCGGACAGGGTGCGAACACCGGGGAGCTGTTTTTT
TRBJ2-3,TRBV30,NA,TRBD1,CAWATGGDTQYF,TGTGCCTGGGCTACAGGGGGAGATACGCAGTATTTT
TRBJ2-1,TRBV3-1/TRBV3-2,NA,TRBD1,CASSRLYSGTGKNEQFF,TGTGCCAGCAGCCGATTATACTCCGGGACAGGGAAGAATGAGCAGTTCTTC
TRBJ2-3,TRBV28,NA,TRBD2,CASSRAGAGTDTQYF,TGTGCCAGCAGTCGAGCGGGGGCTGGGACAGATACGCAGTATTTT
TRBJ1-1,TRBV4-1,NA,NA,CASSQGPGVMNTEAFF,TGCGCCAGCAGCCAAGGTCCGGGAGTCATGAACACTGAAGCTTTCTTT
TRBJ2-1,TRBV3-1/TRBV3-2,NA,NA,CASSLRDNEQFF,TGTGCCAGCAGCCTACGAGACAATGAGCAGTTCTTC
TRBJ1-6,TRBV28,NA,NA,CASSLTGFSPLHF,TGTGCCAGCAGCTTAACAGGGTTTTCACCCCTCCACTTT
TRBJ2-3,TRBV12-3/TRBV12-4,NA,NA,CASSFQLVYTQYF,TGTGCCAGCAGTTTCCAGTTGGTCTATACGCAGTATTTT
TRBJ2-2,TRBV18,few,TRBD1,CASSGQAITGELFF,TGTGCCAGCTCGGGACAGGCAATAACCGGGGAGCTGTTTTTT